Listed below are T cell receptor beta chains from one sample, sequenced in a study of T cells after yellow fever vaccination. One entry per CDR3 protein, called by TCRdb with MiXCR from the 5' RACE reads. The table shows 80,000 to 100,000 distinct CDR3 sequences, with roughly 6% occurring only once. Here the sequenced sample was CD8+ T cells sorted from PBMCs, taken 10 days after the yellow fever booster vaccination. The source of these receptors is a man between 18 and 29 years old who received the YFV17D yellow fever vaccine. CDR3s include the opening cysteine and the closing phenylalanine or tryptophan.

>13|TRBJ2-1|TRBV4-3
CASSQDSLGEQFF
>17|TRBJ2-1|TRBV4-1
CASSQVGSAPGGNEQFF
>11|TRBJ1-2|TRBV7-9
CASSPGPLGTF
>12|TRBJ2-7|TRBV10-3
CAISESGHEQYF
>12|TRBJ2-7|TRBV12-3/TRBV12-4
CASSNRVYEQYF
>14|TRBJ1-4|TRBV15
CATSSRTSNEKLFF
>13|TRBJ1-2|TRBV9
CASSVNSNYGYTF
>16|TRBJ1-5|TRBV6-6
CASSRDRGVSNQPQHF
>17|TRBJ2-1|TRBV7-6
CASSFFSGERSYNEQFF
>15|TRBJ2-3|TRBV20-1
CSARWDILSTDTQYF
>16|TRBJ2-2|TRBV12-3/TRBV12-4
CASSRDDSGFTGELFF
>15|TRBJ1-2|TRBV7-9
CASSYQTGTVDGYTF
>14|TRBJ2-7|TRBV10-1
CASSPSLNSYEQYF
>15|TRBJ1-2|TRBV5-1
CASSLAARVNDGYTF
>14|TRBJ2-5|TRBV28
CASSPSGGAETQYF
>16|TRBJ2-5|TRBV7-6
CASSLWTSGGQETQYF
>16|TRBJ2-3|TRBV7-3
CASSLGKRGSTDTQYF
>15|TRBJ2-2|TRBV5-1
CASSLYGGASGELFF
>14|TRBJ1-3|TRBV2
CASSGIITGNTIYF
>17|TRBJ1-2|TRBV4-3
CASSQATETEGNYGYTF
>15|TRBJ1-6|TRBV27
CASSPSVRGGSPLHF
>17|TRBJ1-2|TRBV20-1
CSARDLTKADGNYGYTF
>16|TRBJ1-1|TRBV6-4
CASSEGEGAGHAEAFF
>13|TRBJ2-7|TRBV2
CARGGQGTYEQYF
>15|TRBJ1-1|TRBV5-1
CASSLGLGMNTEAFF
>14|TRBJ2-5|TRBV7-8
CASSISGGGETQYF
>14|TRBJ1-1|TRBV4-1
CASSPNVGATEAFF
>14|TRBJ1-6|TRBV9
CASSESSYNSPLHF
>15|TRBJ2-6|TRBV29-1
CSVVVGGGRANVLTF
>16|TRBJ2-3|TRBV7-6
CASSRLDTEVPDTQYF
>14|TRBJ2-1|TRBV30
CAWSLGTGTNEQFF
>13|TRBJ2-1|TRBV12-3/TRBV12-4
CASNEGFYNEQFF
>15|TRBJ1-2|TRBV6-5
CASSYYLGGANGYTF
>14|TRBJ2-7|TRBV27
CASSLIGGGYEQYF
>13|TRBJ1-1|TRBV9
CASSVEGNTEAFF
>17|TRBJ2-5|TRBV6-2/TRBV6-3
CASRTWAFGALKETQYF
>14|TRBJ2-5|TRBV7-6
CASSLVAGEETQYF
>12|TRBJ1-4|TRBV6-5
CASMSQGFRLFF
>12|TRBJ1-5|TRBV3-2
CASSQDNQPQHF
>13|TRBJ2-5|TRBV11-2
CASSREAPKTQYF
>13|TRBJ2-1|TRBV24-1
CATSDPGYNEQFF
>12|TRBJ1-1|TRBV19
CASSMTNTEAFF
>14|TRBJ2-5|TRBV7-8
CASSLGGFRETQYF
>14|TRBJ2-1|TRBV29-1
CSVEAGPTYNEQFF
>15|TRBJ2-1|TRBV7-2
CASSSGPGARNEQFF
>15|TRBJ2-2|TRBV25-1
CASSDSGYYTGELFF
>14|TRBJ2-2|TRBV4-1
CASSYEGSFGELFF
>14|TRBJ2-7|TRBV6-5
CASSPRKVYYEQYF
>15|TRBJ2-3|TRBV5-1
CASSSSGTSTDTQYF
>15|TRBJ2-7|TRBV12-5
CASGFLAGNREEQYF